This record covers a single T cell receptor beta chain. In its sample, this clonotype was seen many times. The clone's antigen remains unknown. Within one base of it there is no much larger clone, and no base qualities were kept. TCR libraries were built from 400 to 450 ng RNA with the Immunoverse kit, using molecular barcoded adaptors covering alpha/delta and beta/gamma chains. TCR library preparation was performed with the same RNA that was used for transcriptome sequencing. TCR libraries were sequenced on an Illumina HiSeq 4000 with 2 x 150 cycles. Per the source publication's procedure: Using MiXCR, which included quality filtering and error correction, TCR reads were aligned to human V, D, J and C references and then assembled into CDR3 clonotypes. The tcR package in R was used to analyze clonotype counts and gene usage diversity. For inspection of raw mapping reads, RNA-seq reads were mapped by STAR aligner version 2.5.3a onto GRCh37 of the human genome. To test how sequencing depth affected the clonotypes detected, IR-seq fastq files were randomly downsampled with Seqtk 1.3. TCRdb reprocessing: public reads trimmed at Q25 with fastp, clones called with MiXCR, in-frame beta chains kept. Rows are unified per CDR3 protein, each entry keeping the most common DNA and genes. V and J calls and clone size were set by TCRdb, not the authors. Counted in this sample were roughly 60,000 distinct CDR3 sequences; 20% to 25% of them appeared once. Together, the top ten hold 15% to 20% of the sample.

Bone marrow was sampled from every patient at the time of active disease. Ficoll-Hypaque density gradient centrifugation was used to isolate the bone marrow mononuclear cells. Myeloma plasma cells were removed and CD138-negative cells were collected by negative selection after labeling with CD138 magnetic microbeads on a MACS separator. Flow cytometry with CD138 antibodies on an Attune NxT was used to check how pure the isolated cells were. Total RNA was extracted with TRIzol reagent and quantified with a NanoDrop spectrophotometer. For each patient, the CD138-negative bone marrow sample underwent paired RNA-seq and IR-seq. The data stem from a study of read filtering for tumor transcriptome and immune sequencing (dated by TCRdb to about 2020). Some background on the complete study: The cohort consisted of 17 to 20 male and roughly 15 female patients, with a mean age of about 66 years and an age range of about 47 to 85. By revised international staging, about 8 patients were R-ISS I, about 17 were R-ISS II and over five were R-ISS III. After DNase treatment, whole-transcriptome libraries were prepared using the TruSeq RNA Access Library Prep Kit. Per sample, about 4 to 10.27 million TCR-region mapped reads were obtained with IR-seq, compared with only roughly 75 to 1,400 with RNA-seq. The study compared TCR repertoires from targeted immune repertoire sequencing and bulk whole-transcriptome sequencing run on the same bone marrow samples. One main goal was a read-filtering strategy for immune repertoire data, in particular deciding whether clonotypes backed by only one read should be removed. Study-level results and caveats: The sorted CD138-negative fraction was a mixed bone marrow immune population, not purified T cells. Clonotypes were captured by IR-seq at much higher depth and more reliably than by RNA-seq, and smaller IR-seq throughput was sufficient for identification of most shared clonotypes. Removing single-read clonotypes increased the correlation between IR-seq and RNA-seq shared clonotype proportions. Single-read clonotypes made up around 82% of clonotypes but about 3.2% of total reads in IR-seq, and over 65% of clonotypes and 35% to 50% of reads in RNA-seq.

V is shortened by 6 bases, J by 0 bases, and the region joining them spans 14 bases. Based on the germline V gene, the CDR1 and CDR2 sequences are MDHEN and SYDVKM. From the cysteine up to the phenylalanine, the CDR3 has a length of 15 residues. Only the CDR3 part of the read is kept: 45 bases, read in frame from the first base. The sample was a population of CD138-negative cells sorted from bone marrow. The cell subset or site label on this specimen signifies: bone marrow mononuclear cells depleted of CD138+ plasma/myeloma cells by negative magnetic selection. The sequence links TRBV28 to TRBJ1-1; TRBD1 is a possible D gene, resting on 6 matching bases. The TCR originated in a donor over 35 with multiple myeloma. The CDR3 has the sequence CASRPGQQLNTEAFF. The sequenced DNA: TGTGCCAGCAGACCGGGACAACAACTGAACACTGAAGCTTTCTTT.